This T cell receptor (beta chain) originates from a study of CD4 T cells in relation to SARS-CoV-2 and coronaviruses. Whole-study context: The HLA restriction of the shared crossreactive spike epitopes was mapped.

This clone was picked up one time. The antigen is undetermined. Study-wide points: Crossreactivity was assessed only for spike protein, not other viral proteins.

Measured with immunoSEQ multiplex PCR; TCRdb has only the in-frame clones, and not every one. The sample lists about 59,000 clones, 70% to 90% occurring once. The unexposed donors gave CD4+ T cells in about 2011-2019, prior to COVID-19. The CDR3 is 19 amino acids. The junction had 16 bases not matched to a gene; V was cut back by 4 bases and J by 2 bases. Per germline, CDR1 SGHRS and CDR2 YFSETQ. This sequence joins TRBV5-1 and TRBJ2-1, with 9 bases fitting TRBD2. The receptor's source is a human donor in good health. Material for sequencing was memory CD4+ T cells from PBMCs. CDR3 residues: CASSLWLAGAGNPYNEQFF. In nucleotides, the CDR3 is TGCGCCAGCAGCCTTTGGTTAGCGGGAGCGGGGAACCCCTACAATGAGCAGTTCTTC.